Each of the 31 T cell receptor beta chains below was sequenced from the same sample in a study of blood T cell repertoires in COVID-19. Produced via immunoSEQ multiplex PCR; TCRdb's table is partial and in-frame only. The sample holds roughly 130,000 clones, around 80% seen once. Source material: peripheral blood. These receptor sequences come from a man between 70 and 80 years old with acute or convalescent COVID-19.

This clone was counted a few times. V gene TRBV9 combines with J gene TRBJ1-1; D possibly corresponds to TRBD1 (5 bases). The germline V gene has CDR1 SGDLS and CDR2 YYNGEE. The length of the CDR3 is 17 residues. V lost 0 bases and J 2 bases, leaving 17 bases between the germline ends. The DNA for the CDR3 is TGTGCCAGCAGCGTAGGCGGGGCAGCAGCTCCCAACACTGAAGCTTTCTTT. It is translated as CASSVGGAAAPNTEAFF. The full variable domain, completed using reference TRBV9 and TRBJ1-1, is DSGVTQTPKHLITATGQRVTLRCSPRSGDLSVYWYQQSLDQGLQFLIQYYNGEERAKGNILERFSAQQFPDLHSELNLSSLELGDSALYFCASSVGGAAAPNTEAFFGQGTRLTVV.

This sequence joins TRBV3-1 (or the pseudogene TRBV3-2) and TRBJ2-7, with D hard to call. V lost 1 base to trimming and J lost 1 base, with 17 bases between them. The CDR3 has 17 residues. Looked up from germline, CDR1 is LGHDT and CDR2 is YNNKEL (reference sequence). This CDR3 is CASSQAYDPYGSYEQYF. The CDR3 DNA follows: TGTGCCAGCAGCCAAGCCTACGACCCCTACGGGTCCTACGAGCAGTACTTC.

The rearrangement joins TRBV11-2 to TRBJ2-2; 9 bases are a match to TRBD1. V gave up 5 bases and J gave up 7 bases; unmatched junction bases: 5. Germline CDR1 SGHAT, CDR2 FQNNGV. This CDR3 is built from 14 residues. The DNA of the CDR3 is TGTGCCAGCAGCCGGACAGGGGCCGGCGGGGAGCTGTTTTTT. Translated, it gives CASSRTGAGGELFF.

The chain is built from TRBV18 and TRBJ1-1; D is unclear. Germline V gene sequence: CDR1 KGHSH, CDR2 LQKENI. The CDR3 spans 14 residues. Between the trimmed V and J ends, which lost 3 bases and 3 bases, there was a span of 11 bases. In nucleotides, the CDR3 is TGTGCCAGCTCACCGGCCAGCCGGGACACTGAAGCTTTCTTT. Protein: CASSPASRDTEAFF.

The V call is TRBV6-4, the J call TRBJ1-2, with no clear D. CDR1 is MRHNA, CDR2 SNTAGT, per germline. CDR3 length equals 14 residues. Trimming took off 6 bases at V and 5 bases at J, with 16 bases between the two ends. CDR3 region: CASRPGGNFYGYTF. CDR3 sequence (DNA): TGTGCCAGCAGACCCGGCGGAAACTTTTATGGCTACACCTTC.

V and J are TRBV3-1 (or the pseudogene TRBV3-2) and TRBJ1-6; 11 bases are shared with TRBD1. With 3 bases clipped from V and 10 bases from J, the junction kept 2 bases outside the gene matches. This CDR3 has 14 amino acids. The germline CDR1 and CDR2 sequences are LGHDT and YNNKEL (reference sequence). The CDR3 here is CASSQGTGGSPLHF. The CDR3 DNA follows: TGTGCCAGCAGCCAGGGGACAGGGGGGTCACCCCTCCACTTT.

This rearrangement joins TRBV5-1 to TRBJ1-1; TRBD1 agrees at 9 bases. The trim removed 6 bases at V and 3 bases at J, leaving 9 bases unmatched. Germline values: CDR1 SGHRS, CDR2 YFSETQ. CDR3 length: 15 amino acids. The CDR3 nucleotides are TGCGCCAGCACCAGGGACAGGGAATGGGACACTGAAGCTTTCTTT. Protein sequence: CASTRDREWDTEAFF.

This chain uses TRBV5-1 with TRBJ2-3; 10 bases align to TRBD1. CDR3 size: 15 residues. V shed 4 bases and J 5 bases; nucleotides not matched to a gene: 7. CDR1 and CDR2 (germline): SGHRS, YFSETQ. CDR3 bases: TGCGCCAGCAGCATTAGACAGGGGGCACTAGATACGCAGTATTTT. Protein: CASSIRQGALDTQYF.

V is TRBV2 and J is TRBJ1-4, with 11 bases fitting TRBD1. The CDR3 consists of 16 residues. The ends lost 6 bases at V and 8 bases at J; junction bases unmatched: 11. The germline CDR1 and CDR2 sequences are SNHLY and FYNNEI. DNA for the CDR3: TGTGCCAGCAGCGCATTACATGGGACAGGGGGGGAAAAACTGTTTTTT. Translated, it gives CASSALHGTGGEKLFF.

The V and J genes are TRBV29-1 and TRBJ2-5, with a weak D call TRBD1 (5 bases). CDR3 size: 12 residues. Germline lookup yields CDR1 SQVTM and CDR2 ANQGSEA. Between the trimmed V and J ends, which lost 6 bases and 5 bases, there was a span of 13 bases. CDR3 region: CSVAGLRETQYF. The CDR3 DNA is TGCAGCGTGGCAGGGTTGAGGGAGACCCAGTACTTC. The full variable domain, in which reference TRBV29-1 and TRBJ2-5 provide the parts outside the CDR3, is SAVISQKPSRDICQRGTSLTIQCQVDSQVTMMFWYRQQPGQSLTLIATANQGSEATYESGFVIDKFPISRPNLTFSTLTVSNMSPEDSSIYLCSVAGLRETQYFGPGTRLLVL.

There are many counts of this clone. The V gene is TRBV4-1, the J gene TRBJ1-2, with TRBD1 as a possible D gene (5 bases). With 1 base removed from V and 0 bases from J, the gap between germline ends came to 9 bases. Per the germline V gene, CDR1 is MGHRA and CDR2 is YSYEKL. The CDR3 is made up of 15 amino acids. CDR3 coding DNA: TGCGCCAGCAGCCAAGTAGCGGGACCTAACTATGGCTACACCTTC. Amino acid sequence: CASSQVAGPNYGYTF.

This chain links TRBV19 with TRBJ1-6, with 7 positions matching TRBD1. Germline CDR1 reads LNHDA; CDR2 reads SQIVND (reference sequence). V shed 4 bases, J shed 10 bases, and the junction held 10 bases outside the gene matches. CDR3 length equals 15 residues. CDR3 bases: TGTGCCAGTAGTACCGGACAGGTCCCCAACTCACCCCTCCACTTT. Its translation: CASSTGQVPNSPLHF. Drawing the rest from reference TRBV19 and TRBJ1-6, the complete variable domain is DGGITQSPKYLFRKEGQNVTLSCEQNLNHDAMYWYRQDPGQGLRLIYYSQIVNDFQKGDIAEGYSVSREKKESFPLTVTSAQKNPTAFYLCASSTGQVPNSPLHFGNGTRLTVT.

V is TRBV28 and J is TRBJ1-1, with 7 bases aligning to TRBD1. The CDR3 is made up of 14 amino acids. Looked up from germline, CDR1 is MDHEN and CDR2 is SYDVKM. J was trimmed by 7 bases and V by 6 bases; bases with no gene match: 11. As DNA, the CDR3 is TGTGCCAGCAGCAAAGAGGGACAGAATATTGAAGCTTTCTTT. Its translation is CASSKEGQNIEAFF.

This rearrangement joins TRBV27 to TRBJ1-6, with TRBD1 as a possible D gene (6 bases). The CDR3 extends over 16 amino acids. Germline CDR1 reads MNHEY; CDR2 reads SMNVEV (reference sequence). V was pared by 2 bases and J by 7 bases, with 15 bases between. DNA for the CDR3: TGTGCCAGCAGTTTACCCCCAACAGGGTCGAATTCACCCCTCCACTTT. Protein sequence: CASSLPPTGSNSPLHF.

The rearrangement joins TRBV20-1 to TRBJ2-1; 10 nucleotides align to TRBD1. The V gene's germline CDR1 is DFQATT and CDR2 SNEGSKA (reference sequence). Unmatched junction bases numbered 2, after V lost 3 bases and J lost 3 bases. This CDR3 region has 14 residues. DNA for the CDR3: TGCAGTGCTAGTGGGGACAGGGGCTACAATGAGCAGTTCTTC. Translating gives CSASGDRGYNEQFF.

The chain recombines TRBV7-8 with TRBJ1-1; D perhaps matches TRBD1 (6 bases). Germline CDR1 reads SGHVS; CDR2 reads FQNEAQ. Trimming cost V 1 base and J 4 bases, with 13 bases left between them. This CDR3 has 15 amino acids. Written as DNA, the CDR3 is TGTGCCAGCAGCTTAGTCTTTCCAGGGGCCACTGAAGCTTTCTTT. Protein product: CASSLVFPGATEAFF.

This chain connects TRBV29-1 to TRBJ2-1; 8 bases are shared with TRBD1. Per germline, CDR1 SQVTM and CDR2 ANQGSEA. Trimming took 7 bases from V and 7 from J; bases not matched to a gene: 9. CDR3 length: 13 residues. Here the CDR3 reads CSESRGPGNEQFF. The CDR3 DNA reads as TGCAGCGAAAGCAGGGGGCCGGGGAATGAGCAGTTCTTC.

Note on this clone: A junction end diverges from the germline sequence, so it may reflect a read error. The V gene is TRBV25-1, the J gene TRBJ1-1; D not resolved. This CDR3 has 13 amino acids. Germline assignment: CDR1 MGHDK and CDR2 SYGVNS. The CDR3 DNA is TGTGCCAGCAGTGAACCCGGGAGGAGTGAATCTTTCTTT. Its protein is CASSEPGRSESFF. Supplemented by reference TRBV25-1 and TRBJ1-1, the full variable domain reads EADIYQTPRYLVIGTGKKITLECSQTMGHDKMYWYQQDPGMELHLIHYSYGVNSTEKGDLSSESTVSRIRTEHFPLTLESARPSHTSQYLCASSEPGRSESFFGQGTRLTVV.

The chain combines TRBV7-2 with TRBJ2-7; 7 nucleotides line up with TRBD2. The CDR3 consists of 15 residues. V dropped 1 base and J dropped 1; count of bases not matched to a gene: 4. Per germline, CDR1 SGHTA and CDR2 FQGNSA. CDR3 loop: CASSLVVGGSYEQYF. The CDR3 DNA reads as TGTGCCAGCAGCTTAGTAGTCGGGGGGTCCTACGAGCAGTACTTC.

The chain uses TRBV19 and TRBJ1-3; 7 bases are shared with TRBD1. The CDR3 is made up of 15 amino acids. Germline values: CDR1 LNHDA, CDR2 SQIVND (reference sequence). The ends lost 5 bases at V and 0 bases at J; junction bases unmatched: 4. The DNA of the CDR3 is TGTGCCAGTAGTTCGACAGGGAACTCTGGAAACACCATATATTTT. This sequence encodes CASSSTGNSGNTIYF.

The chain couples TRBV19 to TRBJ1-1; possible D gene TRBD1, 5 bases. Germline V gene sequence: CDR1 LNHDA, CDR2 SQIVND (reference sequence). V shed 1 base and J shed 4 bases, with 16 bases lying between them. This CDR3 is built from 16 residues. The CDR3 bases are TGTGCCAGTAGTATAGTTGGAGGGGCCTGGGTCACTGAAGCTTTCTTT. It is translated as CASSIVGGAWVTEAFF.

J is TRBJ2-3 and V is TRBV7-6; D call uncertain. The CDR3 extends over 12 amino acids. Germline-derived CDR1 and CDR2 are SGHVS and FNYEAQ. The V end was cut by 5 bases, the J end by 1 base, with 4 bases between. The CDR3 spells CASSPGTDTQYF. The CDR3, as DNA: TGTGCCAGCAGCCCCGGCACAGATACGCAGTATTTT.

This chain uses TRBV18 with TRBJ1-2; 9 bases line up with TRBD1. V was pared by 3 bases and J by 3 bases, with 2 bases of the junction left unmatched. CDR1 is KGHSH, CDR2 LQKENI, per germline. The CDR3 spans 14 residues. The CDR3 nucleotides read TGTGCCAGCTCACCCGACAGGGGGGACTATGGCTACACCTTC. This sequence encodes CASSPDRGDYGYTF.

Worth noting for this clone: Distinct nucleotide sequences in the sample also encode this CDR3. The chain joins TRBV15 to TRBJ1-2, with unresolved D. V shed 0 bases and J shed 5 bases, with 7 bases lying between them. CDR3 size: 13 residues. Germline V CDR1 and CDR2: LNHNV, YYDKDF (reference sequence). Written as DNA, the CDR3 is TGTGCCACCAGCAGAGATAGGAGGTATGGCTACACCTTC. Its translation is CATSRDRRYGYTF.

This clone was seen once. This rearrangement joins TRBV6-5 to TRBJ2-5, with 14 bases aligning to TRBD2. Germline loops: CDR1 MNHEY, CDR2 SVGAGI. The CDR3 runs to 16 residues. The V and J ends lost 4 bases and 4 bases, in that order; junction bases with no gene match: 5. CDR3 nucleotide sequence: TGTGCCAGCAGTTCTCCCGGACTAGCGGGGGGAGAGACCCAGTACTTC. The encoded protein is CASSSPGLAGGETQYF.

The chain carries TRBV7-9 and TRBJ1-2; possible D gene TRBD1, 5 bases. This CDR3 has 13 residues. Germline V gene lookup returns CDR1 SEHNR and CDR2 FQNEAQ (reference sequence). Trimming removed 1 base from V and 3 bases from J, with 6 bases in between. The CDR3 is CASSLEGYYGYTF. In DNA form, the CDR3 reads TGTGCCAGCAGCTTAGAGGGGTACTATGGCTACACCTTC. Based on the CDR3 plus reference TRBV7-9 and TRBJ1-2, the full variable domain is DTGVSQNPRHKITKRGQNVTFRCDPISEHNRLYWYRQTLGQGPEFLTYFQNEAQLEKSRLLSDRFSAERPKGSFSTLEIQRTEQGDSAMYLCASSLEGYYGYTFGSGTRLTVV.

The rearrangement links TRBV18 to TRBJ2-3; 9 bases match TRBD2. CDR1 KGHSH and CDR2 LQKENI come from the germline V gene. The CDR3 is 16 residues long. The junction had 9 bases not matched to a gene; V was cut back by 6 bases and J by 2 bases. The DNA for the CDR3 is TGTGCCAGCTCGCTTACTAGCGGGCGGTTCACAGATACGCAGTATTTT. Translation gives CASSLTSGRFTDTQYF. Using reference TRBV18 and TRBJ2-3 for the parts outside the CDR3, the full variable domain is NAGVMQNPRHLVRRRGQEARLRCSPMKGHSHVYWYRQLPEEGLKFMVYLQKENIIDESGMPKERFSAEFPKEGPSILRIQQVVRGDSAAYFCASSLTSGRFTDTQYFGPGTRLTVL.

This clone was seen a single time. The sample holds other DNA sequences that translate to the same CDR3. The chain links TRBV24-1 to TRBJ2-3; perhaps TRBD1 as D (6 bases). Germline V gene data show CDR1 as KGHDR and CDR2 as SFDVKD. The CDR3 length is 15 residues. Trimming removed 3 bases at V and 1 base at J, with 10 bases between. The CDR3 protein is CATSDPRQGTDTQYF. DNA for the CDR3: TGTGCCACCAGTGATCCTCGACAGGGCACAGATACGCAGTATTTT.

J is TRBJ1-2 and V is TRBV7-2; weak D call: TRBD1 (6 bases). Between the trimmed V and J ends, which lost 5 bases and 2 bases, there was a span of 18 bases. In germline, CDR1 is SGHTA, CDR2 FQGNSA. The CDR3 totals 16 residues. CDR3 residues: CASSLLGQSLNYGYTF. Here the CDR3 DNA reads TGTGCCAGCAGCCTACTCGGACAGTCACTGAACTATGGCTACACCTTC. Filled out from reference TRBV7-2 and TRBJ1-2, the complete variable domain reads GAGVSQSPSNKVTEKGKDVELRCDPISGHTALYWYRQSLGQGLEFLIYFQGNSAPDKSGLPSDRFSAERTGGSVSTLTIQRTQQEDSAVYLCASSLLGQSLNYGYTFGSGTRLTVV.

This clone has a single count. The J gene is TRBJ2-5, the V gene TRBV5-8; D is undetermined. CDR3 size: 12 residues. Germline V CDR1 and CDR2: SGHTS, YDEGEE. The V end was cut by 7 bases, the J end by 5 bases, with 12 bases between. The CDR3 loop reads CASPLQAETQYF. CDR3 nucleotide sequence: TGTGCCAGCCCCCTCCAGGCGGAGACCCAGTACTTC.

V usage is TRBV12-3 or TRBV12-4 and J usage is TRBJ1-2; 11 bases are a match to TRBD1. This CDR3 has 13 amino acids. V was clipped by 7 bases and J by 7 bases; unmatched bases: 5. The chain's CDR3 is CASTRTGGLGYTF. The CDR3 DNA reads TGTGCCAGCACCAGGACAGGGGGCCTTGGCTACACCTTC.